This T cell receptor beta chain was profiled in a study of blood T cell repertoires in COVID-19. For the study at large: Collection of acute and convalescent COVID-19 samples took place in the United States, Italy and Spain. In each case, the material was cDNA or gDNA derived from T cells, B-cell-depleted T cells, or PBMCs.

Original methodology: Estimation of nucleated cell counts was performed using reference gene primer amplification. Libraries were prepared by immunoSEQ multiplex PCR; TCRdb keeps only in-frame clonotypes and omits some of them. The V and J calls and the clone size are those of that table, but D and trimming were determined from the DNA. The data contain approximately 82,000 clones, roughly 90% of them singletons. Enrolled through a virtual design, the participants were between 18 and 89 years of age and came from about two dozen US areas. V dropped 5 bases and J dropped 7; count of bases not matched to a gene: 8. Germline assignment: CDR1 SGHTA and CDR2 FQGTGA. The CDR3 loop spans 15 amino acids.

The V call is TRBV7-3, the J call TRBJ2-2; 9 bases are shared with TRBD2. The sequence was obtained from a woman aged 45-60 years with acute COVID-19. Sequencing used PBMCs or T cells enriched from blood (not recorded which). CDR3 sequence reads: CASSLSGRGGGELFF. CDR3 bases: TGTGCCAGCAGCCTTAGCGGGAGAGGGGGCGGGGAGCTGTTTTTT.